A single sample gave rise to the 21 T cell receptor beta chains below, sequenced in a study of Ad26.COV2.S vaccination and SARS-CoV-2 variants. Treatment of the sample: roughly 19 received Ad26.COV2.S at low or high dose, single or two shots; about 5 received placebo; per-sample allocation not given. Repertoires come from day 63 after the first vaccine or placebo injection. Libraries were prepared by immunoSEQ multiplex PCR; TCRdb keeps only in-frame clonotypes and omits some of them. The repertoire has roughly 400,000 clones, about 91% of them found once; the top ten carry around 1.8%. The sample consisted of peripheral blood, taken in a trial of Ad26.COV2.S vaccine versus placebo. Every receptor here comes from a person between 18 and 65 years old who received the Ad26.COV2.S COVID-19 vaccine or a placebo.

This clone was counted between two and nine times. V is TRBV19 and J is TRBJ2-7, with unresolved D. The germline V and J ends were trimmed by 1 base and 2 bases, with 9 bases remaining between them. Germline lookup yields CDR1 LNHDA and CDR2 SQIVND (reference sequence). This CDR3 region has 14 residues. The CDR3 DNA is TGTGCCAGTAGTATAGGAGACACAACCTACGAGCAGTACTTC. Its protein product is CASSIGDTTYEQYF.

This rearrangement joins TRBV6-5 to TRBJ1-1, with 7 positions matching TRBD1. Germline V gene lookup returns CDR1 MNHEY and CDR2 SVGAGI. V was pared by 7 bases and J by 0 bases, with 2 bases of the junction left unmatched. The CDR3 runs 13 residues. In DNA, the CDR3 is TGTGCCAGCACGGGACAGTTGAACACTGAAGCTTTCTTT. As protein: CASTGQLNTEAFF.

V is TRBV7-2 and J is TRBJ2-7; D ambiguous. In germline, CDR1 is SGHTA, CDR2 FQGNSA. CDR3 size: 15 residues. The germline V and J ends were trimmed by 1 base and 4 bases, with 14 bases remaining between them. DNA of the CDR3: TGTGCCAGCAGCTTAGTAGGACGCCTAACTTACGAGCAGTACTTC. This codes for CASSLVGRLTYEQYF.

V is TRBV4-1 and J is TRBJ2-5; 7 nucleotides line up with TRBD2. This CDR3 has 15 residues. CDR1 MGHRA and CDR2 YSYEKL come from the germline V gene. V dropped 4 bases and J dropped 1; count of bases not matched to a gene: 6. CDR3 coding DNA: TGCGCCAGCAGCCCCCGGCGGGAGACCCAAGAGACCCAGTACTTC. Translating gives CASSPRRETQETQYF.

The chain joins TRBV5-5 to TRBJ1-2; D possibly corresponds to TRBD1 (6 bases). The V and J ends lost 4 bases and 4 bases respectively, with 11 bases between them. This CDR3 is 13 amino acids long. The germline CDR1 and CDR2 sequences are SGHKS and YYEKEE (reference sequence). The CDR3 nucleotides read TGTGCCAGCAGCCCTGGGACAACCTATGGCTACACCTTC. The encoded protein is CASSPGTTYGYTF.

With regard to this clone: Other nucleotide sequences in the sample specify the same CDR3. CDR3 bases: TGTGCCAGCAGTGAAGTGGGGAACACTGAAGCTTTCTTT. It translates to CASSEVGNTEAFF. V gene TRBV6-1 combines with J gene TRBJ1-1; D remains unclear. The CDR3 length is 13 residues. The V end was cut by 1 base, the J end by 1 base, with 4 bases between. Germline V gene sequence: CDR1 MNHNS, CDR2 SASEGT.

This chain's CDR3 is CASSQDTTVPNQPQHF. CDR3 DNA sequence: TGCGCCAGCAGCCAGGATACCACCGTACCCAATCAGCCCCAGCATTTT. This chain links TRBV4-1 with TRBJ1-5; D is ambiguous. V lost 3 bases and J lost 3, with 15 bases in between. Germline CDR1 MGHRA, CDR2 YSYEKL. CDR3 length equals 16 residues.

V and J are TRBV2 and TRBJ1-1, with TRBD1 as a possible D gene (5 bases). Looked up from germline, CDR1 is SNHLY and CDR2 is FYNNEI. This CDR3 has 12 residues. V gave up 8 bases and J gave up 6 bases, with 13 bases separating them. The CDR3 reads CASFRTTAEAFF. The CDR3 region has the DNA TGTGCCAGCTTTCGGACAACCGCTGAAGCTTTCTTT.

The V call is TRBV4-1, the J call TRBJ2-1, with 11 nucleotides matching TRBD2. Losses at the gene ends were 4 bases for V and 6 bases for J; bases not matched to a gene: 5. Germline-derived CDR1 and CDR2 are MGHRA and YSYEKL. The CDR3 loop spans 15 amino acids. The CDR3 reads CASSLGTSGLNEQFF. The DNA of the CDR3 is TGCGCCAGCAGCCTAGGGACTAGCGGCCTCAATGAGCAGTTCTTC.

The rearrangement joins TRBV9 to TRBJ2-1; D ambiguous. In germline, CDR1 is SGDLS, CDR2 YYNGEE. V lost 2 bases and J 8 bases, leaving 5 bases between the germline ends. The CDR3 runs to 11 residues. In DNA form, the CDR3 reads TGTGCCAGCAGCGTCCGGGATGAGCAGTTCTTC. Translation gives CASSVRDEQFF.

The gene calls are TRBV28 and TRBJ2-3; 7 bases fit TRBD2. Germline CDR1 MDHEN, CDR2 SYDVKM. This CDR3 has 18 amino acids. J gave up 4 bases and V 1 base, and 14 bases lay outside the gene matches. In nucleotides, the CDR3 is TGTGCCAGCAGTTTATCCGGTCTGGGTAGCGGGTGGCCAGATACGCAGTATTTT. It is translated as CASSLSGLGSGWPDTQYF.

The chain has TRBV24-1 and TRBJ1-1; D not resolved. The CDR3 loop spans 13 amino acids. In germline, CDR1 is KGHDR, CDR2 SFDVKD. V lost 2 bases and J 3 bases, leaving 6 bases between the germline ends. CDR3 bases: TGTGCCACCAGTGATTCTCTGGACACTGAAGCTTTCTTT. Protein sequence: CATSDSLDTEAFF.

CDR3 in DNA: TGCGCCAGCAGCTTGGCGAGTTTAGCGGGAGGGGGGGAGCAGTTCTTC. Translating gives CASSLASLAGGGEQFF. This chain uses TRBV5-1 with TRBJ2-1; 11 bases fit TRBD2. The junction had 9 bases not matched to a gene; V was cut back by 0 bases and J by 10 bases. CDR3 size: 16 residues. The germline CDR1 and CDR2 sequences are SGHRS and YFSETQ.

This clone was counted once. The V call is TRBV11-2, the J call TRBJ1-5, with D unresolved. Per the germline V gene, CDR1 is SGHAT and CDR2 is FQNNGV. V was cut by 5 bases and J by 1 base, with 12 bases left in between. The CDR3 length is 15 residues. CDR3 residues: CASSTENASNQPQHF. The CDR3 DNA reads TGTGCCAGCAGCACCGAAAACGCAAGCAATCAGCCCCAGCATTTT.

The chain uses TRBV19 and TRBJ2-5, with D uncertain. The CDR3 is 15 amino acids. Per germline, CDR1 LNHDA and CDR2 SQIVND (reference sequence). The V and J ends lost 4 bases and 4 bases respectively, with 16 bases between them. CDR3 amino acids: CASSTRHWRPETQYF. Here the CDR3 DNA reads TGTGCCAGTAGTACCCGCCACTGGCGGCCAGAGACCCAGTACTTC.

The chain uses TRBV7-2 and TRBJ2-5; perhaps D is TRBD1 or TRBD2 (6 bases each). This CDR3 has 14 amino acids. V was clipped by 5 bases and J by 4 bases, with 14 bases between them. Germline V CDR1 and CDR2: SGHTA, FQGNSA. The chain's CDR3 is CASSPPGALETQYF. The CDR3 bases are TGTGCCAGCAGCCCCCCGGGGGCATTAGAGACCCAGTACTTC.

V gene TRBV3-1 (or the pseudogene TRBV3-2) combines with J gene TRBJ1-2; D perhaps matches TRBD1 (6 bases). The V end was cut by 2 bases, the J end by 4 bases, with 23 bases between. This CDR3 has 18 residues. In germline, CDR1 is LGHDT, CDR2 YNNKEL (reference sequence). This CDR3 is CASSQSSHLGGLPYGYTF. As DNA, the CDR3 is TGTGCCAGCAGCCAATCGTCCCATCTTGGGGGCCTACCCTATGGCTACACCTTC.

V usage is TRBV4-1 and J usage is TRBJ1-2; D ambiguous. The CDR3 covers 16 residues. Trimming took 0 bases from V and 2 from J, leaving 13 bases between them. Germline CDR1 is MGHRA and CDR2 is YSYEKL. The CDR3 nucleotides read TGCGCCAGCAGCCAAGATCTGGCGGGTCTAAACTATGGCTACACCTTC. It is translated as CASSQDLAGLNYGYTF.

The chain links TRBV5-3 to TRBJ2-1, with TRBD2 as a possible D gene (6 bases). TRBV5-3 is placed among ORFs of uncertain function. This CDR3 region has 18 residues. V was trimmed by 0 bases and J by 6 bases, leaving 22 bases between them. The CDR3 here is CARSLGQKEVAVFNEQFF. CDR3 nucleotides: TGTGCCAGAAGCTTGGGACAGAAGGAGGTAGCGGTATTCAATGAGCAGTTCTTC.

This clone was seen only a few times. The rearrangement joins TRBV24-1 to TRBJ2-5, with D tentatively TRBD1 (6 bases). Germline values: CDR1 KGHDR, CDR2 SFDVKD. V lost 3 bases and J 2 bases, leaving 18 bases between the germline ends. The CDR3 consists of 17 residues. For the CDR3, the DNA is TGTGCCACCAGTGATCACAGACAGTTGAGGGGGCAAGAGACCCAGTACTTC. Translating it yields CATSDHRQLRGQETQYF.

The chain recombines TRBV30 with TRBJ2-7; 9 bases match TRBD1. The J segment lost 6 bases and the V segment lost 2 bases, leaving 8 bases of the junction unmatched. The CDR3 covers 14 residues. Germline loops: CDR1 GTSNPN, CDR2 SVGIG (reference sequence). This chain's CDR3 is CAWSKIQGAGEQYF. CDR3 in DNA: TGTGCCTGGAGTAAGATACAGGGGGCGGGCGAGCAGTACTTC.